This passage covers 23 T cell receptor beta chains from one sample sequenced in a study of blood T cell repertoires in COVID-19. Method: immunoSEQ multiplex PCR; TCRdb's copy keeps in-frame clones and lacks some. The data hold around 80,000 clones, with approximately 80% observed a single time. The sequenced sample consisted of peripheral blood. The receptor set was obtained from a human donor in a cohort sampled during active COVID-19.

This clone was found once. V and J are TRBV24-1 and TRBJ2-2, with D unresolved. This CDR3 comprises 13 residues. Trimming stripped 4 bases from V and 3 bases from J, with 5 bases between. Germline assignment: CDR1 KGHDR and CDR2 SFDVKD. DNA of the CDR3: TGTGCCACCAGTGACACATACACCGGGGAGCTGTTTTTT. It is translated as CATSDTYTGELFF.

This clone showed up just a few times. The chain's CDR3 is CASSGGGQFGSGANVLTF. CDR3 DNA sequence: TGCGCCAGCAGCGGTGGTGGGCAGTTCGGGAGCGGGGCCAACGTCCTGACTTTC. This chain uses TRBV5-1 with TRBJ2-6, with D possibly being TRBD2 (6 bases). The CDR3 runs 18 residues. Germline V gene lookup returns CDR1 SGHRS and CDR2 YFSETQ. The V and J ends lost 4 bases and 4 bases respectively, with 21 bases between them. The whole variable domain, filled in from reference TRBV5-1 and TRBJ2-6, reads KAGVTQTPRYLIKTRGQQVTLSCSPISGHRSVSWYQQTPGQGLQFLFEYFSETQRNKGNFPGRFSGRQFSNSRSEMNVSTLELGDSALYLCASSGGGQFGSGANVLTFGAGSRLTVL.

Written as DNA, the CDR3 is TGTGCCACCCGGCGGGGGTTCCTTAACTATGGCTACACCTTC. Translation: CATRRGFLNYGYTF. The chain recombines TRBV2 with TRBJ1-2; tentatively, D is TRBD1 (5 bases). CDR3 length: 14 residues. Germline V gene data show CDR1 as SNHLY and CDR2 as FYNNEI. V lost 10 bases, J lost 1 base, and 16 bases lay in between.

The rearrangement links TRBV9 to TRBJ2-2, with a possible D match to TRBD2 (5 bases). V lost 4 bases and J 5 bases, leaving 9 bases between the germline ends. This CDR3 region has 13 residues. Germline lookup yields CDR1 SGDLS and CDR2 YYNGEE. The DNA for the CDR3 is TGTGCCAGCAGCCTTAGCGCGACCGGGGAGCTGTTTTTT. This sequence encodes CASSLSATGELFF.

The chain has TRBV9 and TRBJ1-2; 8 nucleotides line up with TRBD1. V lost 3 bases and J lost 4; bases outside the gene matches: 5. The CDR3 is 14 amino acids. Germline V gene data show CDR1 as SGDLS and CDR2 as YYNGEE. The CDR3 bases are TGTGCCAGCAGCGCACAGGGGGATAGCTATGGCTACACCTTC. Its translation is CASSAQGDSYGYTF.

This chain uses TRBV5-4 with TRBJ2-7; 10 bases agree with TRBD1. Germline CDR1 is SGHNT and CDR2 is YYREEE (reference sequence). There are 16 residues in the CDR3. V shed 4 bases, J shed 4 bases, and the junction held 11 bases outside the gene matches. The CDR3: CASSHNARDRGYEQYF. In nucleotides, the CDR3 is TGTGCCAGCAGCCACAACGCCCGGGACAGGGGATACGAGCAGTACTTC.

CDR3 protein: CAWSETGVGANVLTF. CDR3 coding DNA: TGTGCCTGGAGTGAAACAGGGGTTGGGGCCAACGTCCTGACTTTC. This sequence joins TRBV30 and TRBJ2-6; 7 bases are a match to TRBD1. The V gene's germline CDR1 is GTSNPN and CDR2 SVGIG (reference sequence). With V trimmed by 1 base and J by 3 bases, 3 bases remained unmatched. There are 15 residues in the CDR3.

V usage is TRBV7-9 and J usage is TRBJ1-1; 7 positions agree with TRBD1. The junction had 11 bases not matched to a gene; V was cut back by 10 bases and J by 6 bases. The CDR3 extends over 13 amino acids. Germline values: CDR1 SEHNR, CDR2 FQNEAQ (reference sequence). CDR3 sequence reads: CATRGGRKAEAFF. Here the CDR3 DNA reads TGTGCCACCAGGGGGGGGCGGAAGGCTGAAGCTTTCTTT.

The CDR3 region is CASSNGLGAGEQYF. CDR3 in DNA: TGTGCCAGCAGTAACGGACTTGGAGCTGGAGAGCAGTACTTC. The V and J genes are TRBV6-5 and TRBJ2-7; D possibly corresponds to TRBD2 (5 bases). V was trimmed by 5 bases and J by 7 bases, leaving 18 bases between them. CDR3 length equals 14 residues. Germline loops: CDR1 MNHEY, CDR2 SVGAGI.

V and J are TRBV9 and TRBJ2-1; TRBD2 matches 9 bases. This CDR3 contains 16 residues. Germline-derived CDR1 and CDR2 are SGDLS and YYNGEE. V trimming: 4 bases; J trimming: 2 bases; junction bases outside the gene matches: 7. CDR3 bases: TGTGCCAGCAGCCCGACTAGCGGCCGCACCTACAATGAGCAGTTCTTC. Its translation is CASSPTSGRTYNEQFF.

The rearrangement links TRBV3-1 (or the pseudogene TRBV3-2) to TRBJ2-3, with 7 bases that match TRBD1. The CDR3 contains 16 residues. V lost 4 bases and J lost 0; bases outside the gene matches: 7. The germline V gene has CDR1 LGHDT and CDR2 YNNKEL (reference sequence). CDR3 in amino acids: CASSPHRTGSTDTQYF. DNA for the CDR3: TGTGCCAGCAGCCCCCACCGGACAGGTAGCACAGATACGCAGTATTTT.

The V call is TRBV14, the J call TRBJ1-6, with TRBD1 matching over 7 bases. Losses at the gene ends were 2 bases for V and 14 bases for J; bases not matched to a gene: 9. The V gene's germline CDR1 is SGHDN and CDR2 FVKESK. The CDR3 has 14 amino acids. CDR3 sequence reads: CASSQLNRGMALHF. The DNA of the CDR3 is TGTGCCAGCAGCCAACTCAACAGGGGTATGGCCCTCCACTTT.

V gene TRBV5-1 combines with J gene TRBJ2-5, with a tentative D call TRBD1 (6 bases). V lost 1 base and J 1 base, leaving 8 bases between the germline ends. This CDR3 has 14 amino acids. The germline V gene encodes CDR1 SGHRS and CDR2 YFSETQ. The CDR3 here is CASSLTGSQETQYF. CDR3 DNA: TGCGCCAGCAGCTTGACAGGGTCCCAAGAGACCCAGTACTTC.

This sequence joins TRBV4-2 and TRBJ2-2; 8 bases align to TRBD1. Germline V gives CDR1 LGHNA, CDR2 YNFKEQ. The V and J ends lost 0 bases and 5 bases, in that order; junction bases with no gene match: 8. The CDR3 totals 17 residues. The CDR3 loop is CASSQDWGTGGTGELFF. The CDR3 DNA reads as TGTGCCAGCAGCCAAGATTGGGGGACAGGCGGAACCGGGGAGCTGTTTTTT.

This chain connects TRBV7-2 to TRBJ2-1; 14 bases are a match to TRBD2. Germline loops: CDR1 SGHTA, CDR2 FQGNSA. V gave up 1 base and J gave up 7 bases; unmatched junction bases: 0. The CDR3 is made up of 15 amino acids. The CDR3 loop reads CASSLGLAGGNEQFF. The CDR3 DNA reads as TGTGCCAGCAGCTTAGGACTAGCGGGGGGGAATGAGCAGTTCTTC. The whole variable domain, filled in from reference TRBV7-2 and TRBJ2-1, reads GAGVSQSPSNKVTEKGKDVELRCDPISGHTALYWYRQSLGQGLEFLIYFQGNSAPDKSGLPSDRFSAERTGGSVSTLTIQRTQQEDSAVYLCASSLGLAGGNEQFFGPGTRLTVL.

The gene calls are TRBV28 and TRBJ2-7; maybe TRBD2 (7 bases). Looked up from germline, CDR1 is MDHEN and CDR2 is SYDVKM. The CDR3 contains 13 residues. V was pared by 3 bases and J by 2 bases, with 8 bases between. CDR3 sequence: CASSFGGPYEQYF. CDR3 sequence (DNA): TGTGCCAGCAGTTTCGGGGGGCCCTACGAGCAGTACTTC.

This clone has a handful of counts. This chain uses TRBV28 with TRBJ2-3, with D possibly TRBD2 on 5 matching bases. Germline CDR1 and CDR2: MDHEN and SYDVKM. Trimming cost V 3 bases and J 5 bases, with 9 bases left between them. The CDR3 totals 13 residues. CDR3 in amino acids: CASSFGGGDTQYF. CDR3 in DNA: TGTGCCAGCAGTTTCGGAGGTGGAGATACGCAGTATTTT.

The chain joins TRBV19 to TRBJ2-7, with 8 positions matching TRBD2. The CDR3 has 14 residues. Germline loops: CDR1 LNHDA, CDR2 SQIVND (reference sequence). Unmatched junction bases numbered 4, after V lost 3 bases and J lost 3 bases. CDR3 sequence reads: CASSIAGGNYEQYF. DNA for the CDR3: TGTGCCAGTAGTATCGCGGGGGGAAACTACGAGCAGTACTTC. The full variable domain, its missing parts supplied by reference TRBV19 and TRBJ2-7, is DGGITQSPKYLFRKEGQNVTLSCEQNLNHDAMYWYRQDPGQGLRLIYYSQIVNDFQKGDIAEGYSVSREKKESFPLTVTSAQKNPTAFYLCASSIAGGNYEQYFGPGTRLTVT.

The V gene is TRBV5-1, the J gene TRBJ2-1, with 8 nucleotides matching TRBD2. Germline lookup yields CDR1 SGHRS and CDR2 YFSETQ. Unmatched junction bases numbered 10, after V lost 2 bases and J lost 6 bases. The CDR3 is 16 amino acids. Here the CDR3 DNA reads TGCGCCAGCAGCTTATCCGGGACTAGGATTAGCAATGAGCAGTTCTTC. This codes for CASSLSGTRISNEQFF.

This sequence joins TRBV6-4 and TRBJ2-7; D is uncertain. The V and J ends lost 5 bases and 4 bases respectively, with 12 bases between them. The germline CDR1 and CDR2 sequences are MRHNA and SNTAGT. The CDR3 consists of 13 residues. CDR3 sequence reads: CASSPEPLYEQYF. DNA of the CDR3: TGTGCCAGCAGTCCCGAGCCCCTATACGAGCAGTACTTC.

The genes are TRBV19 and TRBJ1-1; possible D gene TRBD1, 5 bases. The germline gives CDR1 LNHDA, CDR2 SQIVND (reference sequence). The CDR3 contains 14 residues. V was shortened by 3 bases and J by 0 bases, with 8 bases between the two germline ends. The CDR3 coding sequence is TGTGCCAGTAGTATCCCGGGGGTGAACACTGAAGCTTTCTTT. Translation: CASSIPGVNTEAFF.

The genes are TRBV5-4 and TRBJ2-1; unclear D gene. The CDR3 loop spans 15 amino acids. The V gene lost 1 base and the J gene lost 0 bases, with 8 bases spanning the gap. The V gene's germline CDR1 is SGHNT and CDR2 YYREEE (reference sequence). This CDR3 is CASSLKADSYNEQFF. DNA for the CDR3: TGTGCCAGCAGCTTGAAGGCGGACTCCTACAATGAGCAGTTCTTC.

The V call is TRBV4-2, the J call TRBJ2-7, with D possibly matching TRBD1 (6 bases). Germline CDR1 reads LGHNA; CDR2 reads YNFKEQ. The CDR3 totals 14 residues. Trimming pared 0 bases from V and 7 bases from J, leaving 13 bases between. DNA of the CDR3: TGTGCCAGCAGCCAAGATCGCGGACAGTGGGAGCAGTACTTC. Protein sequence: CASSQDRGQWEQYF.